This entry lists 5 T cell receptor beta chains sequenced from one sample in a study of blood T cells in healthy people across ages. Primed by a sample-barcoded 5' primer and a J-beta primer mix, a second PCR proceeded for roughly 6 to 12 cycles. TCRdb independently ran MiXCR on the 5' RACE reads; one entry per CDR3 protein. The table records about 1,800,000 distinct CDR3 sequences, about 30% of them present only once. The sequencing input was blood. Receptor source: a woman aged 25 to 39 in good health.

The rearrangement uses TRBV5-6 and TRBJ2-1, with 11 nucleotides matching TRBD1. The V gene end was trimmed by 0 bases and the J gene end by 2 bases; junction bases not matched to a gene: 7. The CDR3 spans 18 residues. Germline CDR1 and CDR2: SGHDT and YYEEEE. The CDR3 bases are TGTGCCAGCAGCTTGGGTGGACAGGGGGCGGTTACCTACAATGAGCAGTTCTTC. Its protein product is CASSLGGQGAVTYNEQFF. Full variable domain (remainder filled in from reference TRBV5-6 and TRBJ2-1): DAGVTQSPTHLIKTRGQQVTLRCSPKSGHDTVSWYQQALGQGPQFIFQYYEEEERQRGNFPDRFSGHQFPNYSSELNVNALLLGDSALYLCASSLGGQGAVTYNEQFFGPGTRLTVL.

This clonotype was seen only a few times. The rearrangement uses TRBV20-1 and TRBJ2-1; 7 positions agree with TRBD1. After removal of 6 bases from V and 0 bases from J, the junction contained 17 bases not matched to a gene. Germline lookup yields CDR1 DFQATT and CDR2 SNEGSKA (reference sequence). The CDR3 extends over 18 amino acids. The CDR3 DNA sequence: TGCAGTGCCACGATTCCGGGACAGCGACCAACCTCCTACAATGAGCAGTTCTTC. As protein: CSATIPGQRPTSYNEQFF.

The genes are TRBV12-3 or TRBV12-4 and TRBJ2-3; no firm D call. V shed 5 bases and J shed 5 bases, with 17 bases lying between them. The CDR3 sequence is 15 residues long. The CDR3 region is CASSGFRFIGDTQYF. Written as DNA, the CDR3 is TGTGCCAGCAGTGGATTCAGGTTTATCGGAGATACGCAGTATTTT.

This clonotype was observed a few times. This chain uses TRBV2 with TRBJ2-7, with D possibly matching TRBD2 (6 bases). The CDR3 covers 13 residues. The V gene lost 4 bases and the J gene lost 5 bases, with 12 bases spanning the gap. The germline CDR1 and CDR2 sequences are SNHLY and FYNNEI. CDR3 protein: CASSGPAGDEQYF. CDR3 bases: TGTGCCAGCAGTGGTCCAGCGGGTGACGAGCAGTACTTC.

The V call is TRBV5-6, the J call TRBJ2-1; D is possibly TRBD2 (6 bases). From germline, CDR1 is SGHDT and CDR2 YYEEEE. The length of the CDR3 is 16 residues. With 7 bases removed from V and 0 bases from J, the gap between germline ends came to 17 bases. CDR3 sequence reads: CASAPEGGSSYNEQFF. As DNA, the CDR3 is TGTGCCAGCGCACCGGAGGGTGGGAGCTCCTACAATGAGCAGTTCTTC.